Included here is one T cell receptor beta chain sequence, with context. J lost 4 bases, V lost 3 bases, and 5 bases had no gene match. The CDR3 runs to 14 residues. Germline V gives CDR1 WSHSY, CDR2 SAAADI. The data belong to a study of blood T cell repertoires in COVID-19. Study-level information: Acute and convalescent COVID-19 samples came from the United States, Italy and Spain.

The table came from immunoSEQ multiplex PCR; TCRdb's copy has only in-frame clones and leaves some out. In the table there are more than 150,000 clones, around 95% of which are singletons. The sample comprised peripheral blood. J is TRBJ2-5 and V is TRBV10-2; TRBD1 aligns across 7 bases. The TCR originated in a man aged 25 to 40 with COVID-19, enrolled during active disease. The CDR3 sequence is CASSEQGNGETQYF. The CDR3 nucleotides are TGCGCCAGCAGTGAACAGGGGAATGGAGAGACCCAGTACTTC.